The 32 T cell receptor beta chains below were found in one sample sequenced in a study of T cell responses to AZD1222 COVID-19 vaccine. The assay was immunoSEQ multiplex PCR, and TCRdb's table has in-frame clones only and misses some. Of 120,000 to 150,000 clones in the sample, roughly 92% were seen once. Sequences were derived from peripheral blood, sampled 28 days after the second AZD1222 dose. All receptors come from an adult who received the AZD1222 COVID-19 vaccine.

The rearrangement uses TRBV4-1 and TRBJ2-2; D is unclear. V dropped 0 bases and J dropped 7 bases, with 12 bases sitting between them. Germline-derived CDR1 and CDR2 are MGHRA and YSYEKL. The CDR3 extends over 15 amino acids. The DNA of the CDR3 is TGCGCCAGCAGCCAAGATTGGGGTTCTGGCGGGGAGCTGTTTTTT. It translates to CASSQDWGSGGELFF.

The CDR3 protein is CASSSGGPLNQPQHF. Written as DNA, the CDR3 is TGTGCCAGCAGTTCCGGGGGTCCCCTAAATCAGCCCCAGCATTTT. The chain has TRBV6-5 and TRBJ1-5; tentative D call: TRBD1 (5 bases). The V end lost 4 bases, the J end lost 4 bases, and 14 bases lay between the germline ends. This CDR3 is built from 15 residues. Germline-derived CDR1 and CDR2 are MNHEY and SVGAGI.

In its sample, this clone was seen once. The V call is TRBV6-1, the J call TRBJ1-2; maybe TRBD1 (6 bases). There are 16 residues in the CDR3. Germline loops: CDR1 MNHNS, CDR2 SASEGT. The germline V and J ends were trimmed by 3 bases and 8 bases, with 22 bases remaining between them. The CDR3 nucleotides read TGTGCCAGCAGTGAGGGTCTTGCGGGACATGGTCGGGGCTACACCTTC. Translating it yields CASSEGLAGHGRGYTF.

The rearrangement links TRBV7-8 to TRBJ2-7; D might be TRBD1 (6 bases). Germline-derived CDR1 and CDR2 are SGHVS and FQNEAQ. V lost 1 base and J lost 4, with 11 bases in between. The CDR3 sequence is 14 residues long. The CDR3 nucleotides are TGTGCCAGCAGCTTAGGACAGGTGGGATACGAGCAGTACTTC. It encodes CASSLGQVGYEQYF.

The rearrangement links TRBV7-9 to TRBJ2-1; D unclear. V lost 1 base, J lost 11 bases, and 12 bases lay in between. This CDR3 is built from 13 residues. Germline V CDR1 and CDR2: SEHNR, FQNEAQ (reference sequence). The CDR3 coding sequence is TGTGCCAGCAGCTTAGAGGCCGAAAGGAAGCAGTTCTTC. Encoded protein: CASSLEAERKQFF.

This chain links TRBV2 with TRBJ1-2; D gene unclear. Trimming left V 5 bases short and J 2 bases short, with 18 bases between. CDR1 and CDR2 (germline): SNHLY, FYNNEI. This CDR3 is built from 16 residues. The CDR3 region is CASSYQWTEENYGYTF. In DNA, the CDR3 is TGTGCCAGCAGTTACCAATGGACGGAAGAGAACTATGGCTACACCTTC.

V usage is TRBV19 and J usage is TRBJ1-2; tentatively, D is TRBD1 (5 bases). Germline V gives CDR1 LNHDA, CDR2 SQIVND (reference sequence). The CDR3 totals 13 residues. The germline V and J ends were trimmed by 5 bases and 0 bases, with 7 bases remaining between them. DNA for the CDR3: TGTGCCAGTAGTGCAGGGACTAACTATGGCTACACCTTC. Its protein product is CASSAGTNYGYTF.

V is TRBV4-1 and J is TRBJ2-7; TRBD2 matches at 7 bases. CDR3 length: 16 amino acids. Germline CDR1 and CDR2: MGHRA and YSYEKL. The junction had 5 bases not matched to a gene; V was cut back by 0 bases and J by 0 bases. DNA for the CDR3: TGCGCCAGCAGCCAAGATTGGCGGGAGTTCTCCTACGAGCAGTACTTC. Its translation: CASSQDWREFSYEQYF.

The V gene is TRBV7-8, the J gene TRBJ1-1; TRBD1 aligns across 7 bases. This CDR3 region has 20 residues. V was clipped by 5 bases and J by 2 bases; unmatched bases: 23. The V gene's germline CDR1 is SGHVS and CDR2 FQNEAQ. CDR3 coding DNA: TGTGCCAGCAGCCGAGTCACGACAGGGCCGAGGCATCCAGGCAACACTGAAGCTTTCTTT. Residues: CASSRVTTGPRHPGNTEAFF.

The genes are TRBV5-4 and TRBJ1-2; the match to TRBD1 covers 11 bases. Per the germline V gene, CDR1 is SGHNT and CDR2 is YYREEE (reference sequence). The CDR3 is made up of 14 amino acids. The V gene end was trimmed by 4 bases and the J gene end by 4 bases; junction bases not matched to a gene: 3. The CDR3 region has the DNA TGTGCCAGCAGCGAGGGACAGGGGGTCTATGGCTACACCTTC. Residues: CASSEGQGVYGYTF.

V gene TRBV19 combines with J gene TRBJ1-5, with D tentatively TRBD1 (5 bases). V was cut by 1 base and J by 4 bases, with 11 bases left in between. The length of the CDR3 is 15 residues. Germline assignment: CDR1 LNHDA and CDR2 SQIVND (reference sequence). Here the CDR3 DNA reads TGTGCCAGTAGTATAGCACGGACACCTAATCAGCCCCAGCATTTT. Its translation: CASSIARTPNQPQHF.

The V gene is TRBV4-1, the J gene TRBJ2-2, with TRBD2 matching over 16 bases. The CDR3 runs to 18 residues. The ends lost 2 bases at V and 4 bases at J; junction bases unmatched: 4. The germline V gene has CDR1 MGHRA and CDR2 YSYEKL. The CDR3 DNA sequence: TGCGCCAGCAGCCAAAAGGGACTAGCGGGAGGGCCCACCGGGGAGCTGTTTTTT. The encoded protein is CASSQKGLAGGPTGELFF.

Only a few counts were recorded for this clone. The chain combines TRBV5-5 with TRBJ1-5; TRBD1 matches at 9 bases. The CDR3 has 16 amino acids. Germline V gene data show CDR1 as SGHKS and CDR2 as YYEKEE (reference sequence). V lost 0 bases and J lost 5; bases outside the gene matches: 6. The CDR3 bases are TGTGCCAGCAGCTTGGACGTGGACAGGGGCGATCAGCCCCAGCATTTT. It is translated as CASSLDVDRGDQPQHF.

CDR3 loop: CASSPPSGTVGNEQFF. As DNA, the CDR3 is TGCGCCAGCAGCCCTCCCTCCGGGACGGTAGGCAATGAGCAGTTCTTC. This chain links TRBV5-1 with TRBJ2-1; possibly TRBD1 or TRBD2 for D (5 bases each). Germline V gives CDR1 SGHRS, CDR2 YFSETQ. V was pared by 4 bases and J by 6 bases, with 20 bases between. The CDR3 contains 16 residues.

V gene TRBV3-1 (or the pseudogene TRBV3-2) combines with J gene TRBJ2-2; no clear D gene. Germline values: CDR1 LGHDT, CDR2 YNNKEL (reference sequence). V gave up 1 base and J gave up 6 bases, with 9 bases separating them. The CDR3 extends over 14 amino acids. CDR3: CASSQVPGSGELFF. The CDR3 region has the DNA TGTGCCAGCAGCCAAGTTCCCGGGTCCGGGGAGCTGTTTTTT.

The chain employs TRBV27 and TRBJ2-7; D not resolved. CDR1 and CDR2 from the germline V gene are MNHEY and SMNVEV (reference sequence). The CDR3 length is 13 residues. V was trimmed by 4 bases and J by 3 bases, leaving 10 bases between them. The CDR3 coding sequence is TGTGCCAGCAGTTGGGGTAGGGACTACGAGCAGTACGTC. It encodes CASSWGRDYEQYV.

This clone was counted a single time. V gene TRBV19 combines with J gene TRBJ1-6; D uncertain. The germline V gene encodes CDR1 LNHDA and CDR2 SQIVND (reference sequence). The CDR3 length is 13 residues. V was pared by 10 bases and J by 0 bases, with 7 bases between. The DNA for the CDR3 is TGTGCCACCCAGGACTCCTATAATTCACCCCTCCACTTT. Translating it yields CATQDSYNSPLHF.

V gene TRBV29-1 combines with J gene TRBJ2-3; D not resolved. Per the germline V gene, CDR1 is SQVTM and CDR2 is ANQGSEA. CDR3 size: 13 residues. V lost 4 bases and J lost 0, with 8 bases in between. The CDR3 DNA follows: TGCAGCGTTGCAGTCTCTAGCACAGATACGCAGTATTTT. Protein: CSVAVSSTDTQYF.

As DNA, the CDR3 is TGTGCCAGCAGCCTCAGACTAGCGAGTTACAATGAGCAGTTCTTC. It specifies CASSLRLASYNEQFF. V is TRBV7-7 and J is TRBJ2-1, with 8 bases that match TRBD2. Germline assignment: CDR1 SSHAT and CDR2 FNYEAQ (reference sequence). The CDR3 consists of 15 residues. Trimming at V came to 5 bases and at J to 4 bases, leaving 7 bases not matched to a gene. Filled out from reference TRBV7-7 and TRBJ2-1, the complete variable domain reads GAGVSQSPRYKVTKRGQDVTLRCDPISSHATLYWYQQALGQGPEFLTYFNYEAQPDKSGLPSDRFSAERPEGSISTLTIQRTEQRDSAMYRCASSLRLASYNEQFFGPGTRLTVL.

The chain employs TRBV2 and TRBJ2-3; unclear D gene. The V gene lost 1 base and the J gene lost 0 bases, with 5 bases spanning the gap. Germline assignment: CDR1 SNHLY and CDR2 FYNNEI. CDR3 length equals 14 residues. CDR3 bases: TGTGCCAGCAGTGAAGGATTTAGCACAGATACGCAGTATTTT. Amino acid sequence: CASSEGFSTDTQYF.

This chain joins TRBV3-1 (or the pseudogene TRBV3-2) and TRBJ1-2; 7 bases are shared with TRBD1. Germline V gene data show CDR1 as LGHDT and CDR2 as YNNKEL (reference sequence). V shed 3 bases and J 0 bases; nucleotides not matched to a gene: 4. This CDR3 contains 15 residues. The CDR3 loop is CASSQWTGPNYGYTF. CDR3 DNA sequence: TGTGCCAGCAGCCAGTGGACAGGCCCTAACTATGGCTACACCTTC.

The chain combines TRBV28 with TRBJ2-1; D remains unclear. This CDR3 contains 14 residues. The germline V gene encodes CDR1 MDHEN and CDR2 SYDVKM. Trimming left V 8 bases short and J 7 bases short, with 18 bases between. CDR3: CASGVSLLWNEQFF. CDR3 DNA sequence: TGTGCCAGCGGCGTCTCCCTTTTGTGGAATGAGCAGTTCTTC.

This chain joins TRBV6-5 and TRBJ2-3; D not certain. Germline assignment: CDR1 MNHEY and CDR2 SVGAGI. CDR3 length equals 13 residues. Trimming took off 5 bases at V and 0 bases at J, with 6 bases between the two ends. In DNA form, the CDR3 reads TGTGCCAGCAGTCTATTAAGCACAGATACGCAGTATTTT. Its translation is CASSLLSTDTQYF.

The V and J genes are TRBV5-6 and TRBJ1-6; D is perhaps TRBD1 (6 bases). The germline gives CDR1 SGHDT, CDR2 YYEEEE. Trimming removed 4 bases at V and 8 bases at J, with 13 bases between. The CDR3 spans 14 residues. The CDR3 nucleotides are TGTGCCAGCAGCCTGACAGGTCAGGATTCACCCCTCCACTTT. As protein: CASSLTGQDSPLHF.

The CDR3 loop reads CASSLNRGQNQPQHF. CDR3 coding DNA: TGTGCCAGCAGCTTAAACAGGGGGCAGAATCAGCCCCAGCATTTT. The J gene is TRBJ1-5, the V gene TRBV11-2, with 9 bases that match TRBD1. V was clipped by 2 bases and J by 4 bases; unmatched bases: 3. The CDR3 sequence is 15 residues long. From germline, CDR1 is SGHAT and CDR2 FQNNGV.

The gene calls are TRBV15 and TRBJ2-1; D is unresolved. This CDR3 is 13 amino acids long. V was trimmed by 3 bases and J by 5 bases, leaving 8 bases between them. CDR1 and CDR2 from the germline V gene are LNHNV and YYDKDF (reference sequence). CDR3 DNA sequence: TGTGCCACCAGCAGTGCTCGTGACAATGAGCAGTTCTTC. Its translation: CATSSARDNEQFF.

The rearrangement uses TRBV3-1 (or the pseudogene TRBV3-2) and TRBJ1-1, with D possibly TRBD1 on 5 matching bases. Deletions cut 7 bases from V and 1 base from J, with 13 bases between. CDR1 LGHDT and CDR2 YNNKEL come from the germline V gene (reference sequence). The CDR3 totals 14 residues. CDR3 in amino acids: CASKVGGANTEAFF. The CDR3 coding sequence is TGTGCCAGCAAGGTTGGCGGGGCGAACACTGAAGCTTTCTTT.

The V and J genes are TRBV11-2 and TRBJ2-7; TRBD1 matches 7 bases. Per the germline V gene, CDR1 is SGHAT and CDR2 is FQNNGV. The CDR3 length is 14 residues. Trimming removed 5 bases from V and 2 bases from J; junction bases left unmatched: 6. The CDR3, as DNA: TGTGCCAGCAGCCCAACCGGGACAGCCTACGAGCAGTACTTC. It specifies CASSPTGTAYEQYF.

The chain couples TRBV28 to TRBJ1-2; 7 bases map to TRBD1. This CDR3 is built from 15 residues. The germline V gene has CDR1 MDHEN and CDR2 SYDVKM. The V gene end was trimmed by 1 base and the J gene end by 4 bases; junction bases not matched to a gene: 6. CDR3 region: CASSLLTGRTYGYTF. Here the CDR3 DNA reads TGTGCCAGCAGTTTATTGACAGGGAGAACCTATGGCTACACCTTC.

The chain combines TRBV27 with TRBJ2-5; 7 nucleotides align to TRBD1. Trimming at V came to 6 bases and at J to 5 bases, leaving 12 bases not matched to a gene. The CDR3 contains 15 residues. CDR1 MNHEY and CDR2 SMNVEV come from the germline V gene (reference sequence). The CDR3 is CASSRGPTGRETQYF. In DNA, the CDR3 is TGTGCCAGCAGCCGGGGCCCGACAGGGCGGGAGACCCAGTACTTC.

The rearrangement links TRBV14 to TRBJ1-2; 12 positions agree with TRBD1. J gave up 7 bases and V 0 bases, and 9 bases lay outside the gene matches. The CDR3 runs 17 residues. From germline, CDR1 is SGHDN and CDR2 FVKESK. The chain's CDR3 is CASSQDHPGQGAGGYTF. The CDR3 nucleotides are TGTGCCAGCAGCCAAGATCATCCGGGACAGGGGGCTGGTGGCTACACCTTC. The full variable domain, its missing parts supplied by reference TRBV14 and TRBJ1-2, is EAGVTQFPSHSVIEKGQTVTLRCDPISGHDNLYWYRRVMGKEIKFLLHFVKESKQDESGMPNNRFLAERTGGTYSTLKVQPAELEDSGVYFCASSQDHPGQGAGGYTFGSGTRLTVV.

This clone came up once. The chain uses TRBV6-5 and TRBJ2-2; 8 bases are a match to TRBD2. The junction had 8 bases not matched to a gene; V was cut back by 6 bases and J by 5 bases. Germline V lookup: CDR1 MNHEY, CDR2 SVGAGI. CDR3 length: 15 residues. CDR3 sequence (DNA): TGTGCCAGCAGCTCCGGGACTAGAAGAACCGGGGAGCTGTTTTTT. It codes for CASSSGTRRTGELFF.